The 2 T cell receptor beta chains below all came from one sample that was sequenced in a study of cytomegalovirus exposure and HLA in healthy donors. PCR primers comprised 60 Vbeta and 13 Jbeta primers. Profiled with immunoSEQ multiplex PCR; TCRdb holds only in-frame clones, not every one. The table lists more than 50,000 clones, 85% to 90% of them singletons. The specimen was PBMCs. These receptors were collected from a female donor in good health and CMV-seronegative.

This chain connects TRBV7-9 to TRBJ2-7, with 7 bases fitting TRBD1. Germline CDR1 reads SEHNR; CDR2 reads FQNEAQ (reference sequence). There are 13 residues in the CDR3. V lost 0 bases to trimming and J lost 4 bases; unmatched junction nucleotides: 0. Written as DNA, the CDR3 is TGTGCCAGCAGCTTAGCGGGACAGTACGAGCAGTACTTC. It is translated as CASSLAGQYEQYF.

The rearrangement joins TRBV6-5 to TRBJ2-7; the D gene is possibly TRBD1 (5 bases). The V end lost 2 bases, the J end lost 2 bases, and 13 bases lay between the germline ends. The CDR3 covers 15 residues. Germline V gene sequence: CDR1 MNHEY, CDR2 SVGAGI. The CDR3 DNA reads TGTGCCAGCAGTTACGTGGGGCAGGCAACCTACGAGCAGTACTTC. Its protein product is CASSYVGQATYEQYF.